This T cell receptor (beta chain) originates from a study of circulating and synovial CD4+ cells in juvenile arthritis. Produced via immunoSEQ multiplex PCR; TCRdb's table is partial and in-frame only. The sample has 1,200 to 1,500 clones; over 75% are singletons. The V gene's germline CDR1 is SGHTA and CDR2 FQGTGA. J was trimmed by 7 bases and V by 6 bases; bases with no gene match: 5. The CDR3 contains 13 residues. The rearrangement links TRBV7-3 to TRBJ2-1, with 8 positions matching TRBD2. Sequencing was performed on HLA-DR+ CD4+ T cells from blood. The subset denotes: circulating pathogenic-like lymphocytes, sorted as HLA-DR+CD14-CD3+CD4+CD25low/- blood T cells. This sequence originates from a human donor with juvenile idiopathic arthritis. CDR3: CASRGLGFNEQFF. The CDR3 nucleotides read TGTGCCAGCAGGGGACTAGGGTTTAATGAGCAGTTCTTC.